Presented here are 16 T cell receptor beta chains from one specimen sequenced in a study of shared clonotypes between healthy human individuals. Generated by immunoSEQ multiplex PCR, the TCRdb table keeps only in-frame clones and is missing some. The sample lists roughly 1,100,000 clones, under 80% occurring once. Sequencing was done on a sample of memory CD4+ T cells sorted from blood. Subset defined: CD45RA-negative fraction. The origin of the receptors is a man between 18 and 29 years old in good health.

Here the CDR3 DNA reads TGTGCCAGCAACCGACAGGGTGGCTCCGGAAACACCATATATTTT. Residues: CASNRQGGSGNTIYF. The V call is TRBV9, the J call TRBJ1-3, with 7 bases identical to TRBD1. With 6 bases clipped from V and 4 bases from J, the junction kept 10 bases outside the gene matches. CDR1 and CDR2 (germline): SGDLS, YYNGEE. This CDR3 comprises 15 residues.

The chain couples TRBV4-1 to TRBJ2-7, with D uncertain. This CDR3 comprises 12 residues. The V end was cut by 0 bases, the J end by 5 bases, with 5 bases between. Germline CDR1 reads MGHRA; CDR2 reads YSYEKL. The CDR3 region has the DNA TGCGCCAGCAGCCAAGATGGAGACGAGCAGTACTTC. The encoded protein is CASSQDGDEQYF.

The chain employs TRBV7-3 and TRBJ1-6; 7 bases line up with TRBD1. This CDR3 is 14 amino acids long. Germline V gives CDR1 SGHTA, CDR2 FQGTGA. J gave up 5 bases and V 5 bases, and 3 bases lay outside the gene matches. This chain's CDR3 is CASSPTGNNSPLHF. In DNA, the CDR3 is TGTGCCAGCAGCCCGACAGGGAATAATTCACCCCTCCACTTT.

The gene calls are TRBV5-1 and TRBJ2-5; D is unresolved. The V and J ends lost 3 bases and 3 bases respectively, with 6 bases between them. The CDR3 extends over 12 amino acids. Germline CDR1 and CDR2: SGHRS and YFSETQ. This CDR3 is CASSSDKETQYF. The DNA of the CDR3 is TGCGCCAGCAGCTCGGATAAAGAGACCCAGTACTTC.

The chain joins TRBV18 to TRBJ2-3, with a weak D call TRBD1 (7 bases). CDR1 and CDR2 from the germline V gene are KGHSH and LQKENI. This CDR3 has 14 residues. V dropped 5 bases and J dropped 6 bases, with 15 bases sitting between them. Written as DNA, the CDR3 is TGTGCCAGCTCAGCGGGACAGTCACCGGATACGCAGTATTTT. Protein product: CASSAGQSPDTQYF.

There are a few counts of this clone. The chain couples TRBV7-2 to TRBJ1-5; TRBD1 is a possible D gene (6 bases). The CDR3 covers 15 residues. V was cut by 5 bases and J by 1 base, with 12 bases left in between. Germline loops: CDR1 SGHTA, CDR2 FQGNSA. CDR3 sequence: CASSAEGVSNQPQHF. The CDR3 DNA reads TGTGCCAGCAGCGCAGAGGGGGTCAGCAATCAGCCCCAGCATTTT.

The sample holds a few counts of this clone. This rearrangement joins TRBV5-1 to TRBJ1-1; D is uncertain. Trimming took 1 base from V and 0 from J, leaving 4 bases between them. The CDR3 covers 13 residues. CDR1 and CDR2 from the germline V gene are SGHRS and YFSETQ. The CDR3 loop reads CASSLRMNTEAFF. The CDR3 DNA reads as TGCGCCAGCAGCTTGAGGATGAACACTGAAGCTTTCTTT.

The gene calls are TRBV20-1 and TRBJ2-5; a possible D gene is TRBD2 (5 bases). Trimming took 5 bases from V and 5 from J, leaving 9 bases between them. CDR1 and CDR2 from the germline V gene are DFQATT and SNEGSKA (reference sequence). This CDR3 contains 11 residues. CDR3 nucleotides: TGCAGTGCTGGAGGCCTGGAGACCCAGTACTTC. This gives the protein CSAGGLETQYF.

The rearrangement joins TRBV6-1 to TRBJ1-6, with a tentative D call TRBD1 (5 bases). From germline, CDR1 is MNHNS and CDR2 SASEGT. Trimming left V 6 bases short and J 11 bases short, with 11 bases between. This CDR3 is 12 amino acids long. The CDR3 loop is CASRGGTAPLHF. The CDR3, as DNA: TGTGCCAGCAGGGGAGGGACGGCACCCCTCCACTTT.

The V call is TRBV18, the J call TRBJ2-2; a weak D match, TRBD2 (6 bases). CDR1 and CDR2 from the germline V gene are KGHSH and LQKENI. The CDR3 length is 17 residues. Trimming removed 2 bases at V and 4 bases at J, with 17 bases between. CDR3 amino acids: CASSPSLEGAGTGELFF. Written as DNA, the CDR3 is TGTGCCAGCTCACCATCCCTGGAGGGAGCGGGCACCGGGGAGCTGTTTTTT.

The chain employs TRBV5-1 and TRBJ2-7; TRBD1 aligns across 9 bases. Germline values: CDR1 SGHRS, CDR2 YFSETQ. V lost 1 base and J lost 5; bases outside the gene matches: 10. This CDR3 spans 16 amino acids. In DNA, the CDR3 is TGCGCCAGCAGCTTGAACAGGGGGCTTCAAAGTAACGAGCAGTACTTC. Amino acids: CASSLNRGLQSNEQYF.

J is TRBJ1-2 and V is TRBV12-5; unclear D gene. Trimming pared 1 base from V and 8 bases from J, leaving 11 bases between. There are 13 residues in the CDR3. Per germline, CDR1 LGHNT and CDR2 FRNRAP. CDR3 bases: TGTGCTAGTGGTTTGGGTCCGGAGAGCGGCTACACCTTC. It translates to CASGLGPESGYTF.

The chain links TRBV4-1 to TRBJ1-4, with 8 nucleotides matching TRBD1. The germline gives CDR1 MGHRA, CDR2 YSYEKL. The J segment lost 5 bases and the V segment lost 3 bases, leaving 8 bases of the junction unmatched. The CDR3 has 16 residues. CDR3 amino acids: CASSQEGDRWNEKLFF. For the CDR3, the DNA is TGCGCCAGCAGCCAGGAAGGGGACAGGTGGAATGAAAAACTGTTTTTT.

This clone was counted once. The J gene is TRBJ2-5, the V gene TRBV5-4; 10 bases line up with TRBD1. Germline V gives CDR1 SGHNT, CDR2 YYREEE (reference sequence). CDR3 length: 14 residues. V shed 4 bases, J shed 5 bases, and the junction held 5 bases outside the gene matches. CDR3 nucleotides: TGTGCCAGCAGCCGAGACAGGGGGCCGGAGACCCAGTACTTC. Amino acids: CASSRDRGPETQYF.

Worth noting for this clone: At the DNA level, this CDR3 is encoded by other sequences in the same sample as well. The chain carries TRBV11-2 and TRBJ2-7; possible D gene TRBD2, 7 bases. The CDR3 runs 14 residues. CDR1 and CDR2 (germline): SGHAT, FQNNGV. V was shortened by 1 base and J by 2 bases, with 9 bases between the two germline ends. CDR3: CASSLGGGPYEQYF. In DNA, the CDR3 is TGTGCCAGCAGCTTAGGCGGGGGCCCCTACGAGCAGTACTTC.

This chain connects TRBV6-1 to TRBJ2-3; 8 bases line up with TRBD1. Trimming took 3 bases from V and 4 from J; bases not matched to a gene: 15. The germline V gene has CDR1 MNHNS and CDR2 SASEGT. The CDR3 totals 18 residues. CDR3 in DNA: TGTGCCAGCAGTGACTTGGGGACAGGTTCCCTGAGGCCAGATACGCAGTATTTT. It translates to CASSDLGTGSLRPDTQYF.